Listed here are 6 T cell receptor beta chains from one sample, sequenced in a study of blood T cell repertoires in COVID-19. TCRdb's table, derived via immunoSEQ multiplex PCR, lists solely in-frame clones and lacks some. The sample holds approximately 220,000 clones; 84% are singletons and the top ten take 6.8%. Sequencing was done on a sample of PBMCs or T cells enriched from blood (not recorded which). The receptors derive from a woman in her 40s who had recovered from COVID-19.

The V call is TRBV4-1, the J call TRBJ1-6, with TRBD1 matching 8 bases. The germline CDR1 and CDR2 sequences are MGHRA and YSYEKL. The CDR3 is 19 amino acids. Unmatched junction bases numbered 17, after V lost 0 bases and J lost 10 bases. The CDR3 is CASSQDPLDREAGRSPLHF. The CDR3 bases are TGCGCCAGCAGCCAAGATCCCCTGGACAGGGAGGCGGGGAGATCACCCCTCCACTTT.

The V gene is TRBV7-2, the J gene TRBJ1-6; D is possibly TRBD1 (6 bases). V dropped 5 bases and J dropped 9 bases, with 11 bases sitting between them. The CDR3 runs to 13 residues. In germline, CDR1 is SGHTA, CDR2 FQGNSA. Here the CDR3 DNA reads TGTGCCAGCAGCCTAAACAGGGCTTCACCCCTCCACTTT. Its protein product is CASSLNRASPLHF.

The chain employs TRBV2 and TRBJ1-5; TRBD1 agrees at 7 bases. Germline CDR1 SNHLY, CDR2 FYNNEI. The J segment lost 3 bases and the V segment lost 4 bases, leaving 12 bases of the junction unmatched. This CDR3 region has 17 residues. The CDR3 DNA reads TGTGCCAGCAGTGCGAGACAGGGCTGGGGTGTCAATCAGCCCCAGCATTTT. Residues: CASSARQGWGVNQPQHF.

The chain has TRBV11-3 and TRBJ2-4; D gene ambiguous. The CDR3 totals 13 residues. CDR1 is SGHNT and CDR2 is YENEEA in the germline V gene. Trimming took off 5 bases at V and 3 bases at J, with 8 bases between the two ends. The CDR3 DNA sequence: TGTGCCAGCAGCGGTCTAAACAAAAACATTCAGTACTTC. Protein sequence: CASSGLNKNIQYF.

This chain connects TRBV12-3 or TRBV12-4 to TRBJ1-4; the D is unclear. The CDR3 is 13 residues long. The germline V and J ends were trimmed by 1 base and 4 bases, with 4 bases remaining between them. As DNA, the CDR3 is TGTGCCAGCAGTTTAGAGCTTAATGAAAAACTGTTTTTT. Residues: CASSLELNEKLFF.

This clone was detected once. This sequence joins TRBV9 and TRBJ1-1; 11 positions match TRBD1. Germline V gives CDR1 SGDLS, CDR2 YYNGEE. Trimming cost V 1 base and J 5 bases; bases outside gene matches: 7. The CDR3 runs 16 residues. The CDR3 nucleotides read TGTGCCAGCAGCGTACTGGCGGGACAGGGGGGGACTGAAGCTTTCTTT. Protein product: CASSVLAGQGGTEAFF. The full variable domain, in which reference TRBV9 and TRBJ1-1 provide the parts outside the CDR3, is DSGVTQTPKHLITATGQRVTLRCSPRSGDLSVYWYQQSLDQGLQFLIQYYNGEERAKGNILERFSAQQFPDLHSELNLSSLELGDSALYFCASSVLAGQGGTEAFFGQGTRLTVV.